Below are 25 T cell receptor beta chains sequenced from a single sample in a study of cytomegalovirus exposure and HLA in healthy donors. Libraries were prepared by immunoSEQ multiplex PCR; TCRdb keeps only in-frame clonotypes and omits some of them. Here the sample spans around 160,000 clones, 91% being singletons. The specimen was PBMCs. These receptors were obtained from a woman aged 18-29 years in good health and CMV-seropositive.

CDR3 DNA sequence: TGTGCCAGCAGCTTAACGGGCCGCACGTATCTCAATGAGCAGTTCTTC. Translation: CASSLTGRTYLNEQFF. This sequence joins TRBV7-3 and TRBJ2-1; D not resolved. The CDR3 length is 16 residues. Germline-derived CDR1 and CDR2 are SGHTA and FQGTGA. The V gene lost 0 bases and the J gene lost 6 bases, with 15 bases spanning the gap.

This clone is a singleton in its sample. The rearrangement links TRBV4-1 to TRBJ1-1; a weak D match, TRBD1 (6 bases). The ends were cut back, 4 bases at V and 0 bases at J, with 6 bases in the middle. The germline V gene has CDR1 MGHRA and CDR2 YSYEKL. The length of the CDR3 is 13 residues. CDR3 protein: CASSRTVNTEAFF. The CDR3 DNA reads as TGCGCCAGCAGCCGGACAGTGAACACTGAAGCTTTCTTT.

This clone occurred once. This chain links TRBV6-1 with TRBJ2-7; D remains ambiguous. Between the trimmed V and J ends, which lost 2 bases and 4 bases, there was a span of 15 bases. Germline values: CDR1 MNHNS, CDR2 SASEGT. The CDR3 is 15 residues long. Written as DNA, the CDR3 is TGTGCCAGCAGTGAAAGCGTTTCCTACGGGTACGAGCAGTACTTC. This sequence encodes CASSESVSYGYEQYF.

A few counts support this clone. V is TRBV2 and J is TRBJ2-5; 12 bases fit TRBD2. The CDR3 is 14 residues long. V was pared by 5 bases and J by 4 bases, with 2 bases of the junction left unmatched. CDR1 and CDR2 (germline): SNHLY, FYNNEI. The CDR3 DNA is TGTGCCAGCAGTCCGGGACTAGCGGGAGAGACCCAGTACTTC. It codes for CASSPGLAGETQYF.

The chain employs TRBV6-1 and TRBJ1-2; 10 bases are shared with TRBD1. V shed 5 bases and J 7 bases; nucleotides not matched to a gene: 7. CDR1 is MNHNS and CDR2 is SASEGT in the germline V gene. The CDR3 covers 14 residues. DNA of the CDR3: TGTGCCAGCAGTCCTAGACAGGGGGCCTTTGGCTACACCTTC. This codes for CASSPRQGAFGYTF.

The chain uses TRBV28 and TRBJ1-5; 8 bases match TRBD1. The CDR3 loop spans 14 amino acids. Germline V gene data show CDR1 as MDHEN and CDR2 as SYDVKM. J was trimmed by 15 bases and V by 5 bases; bases with no gene match: 15. This CDR3 reads CASSLDRVIGVGHF. For the CDR3, the DNA is TGTGCCAGCAGTCTGGACAGGGTGATCGGGGTTGGGCATTTT.

The chain recombines TRBV28 with TRBJ2-7; D is undetermined. The germline gives CDR1 MDHEN, CDR2 SYDVKM. CDR3 length: 12 residues. The V end was cut by 7 bases, the J end by 6 bases, with 13 bases between. The DNA of the CDR3 is TGTGCCAGCACCACTTCAACCGGCGAGCAGTACTTC. Protein product: CASTTSTGEQYF.

The CDR3 nucleotides read TGTGCCAGCATACCTTTCGGGGGGCTTAGCTCCTACGAGCAGTACTTC. Translated: CASIPFGGLSSYEQYF. The chain combines TRBV28 with TRBJ2-7; a weak D match, TRBD2 (7 bases). Germline CDR1 reads MDHEN; CDR2 reads SYDVKM. This CDR3 is 16 amino acids long. The V end was cut by 7 bases, the J end by 0 bases, with 19 bases between.

The chain is built from TRBV6-1 and TRBJ1-1; D remains unclear. Germline V gives CDR1 MNHNS, CDR2 SASEGT. The CDR3 is made up of 15 amino acids. The ends were cut back, 6 bases at V and 5 bases at J, with 19 bases in the middle. CDR3 in DNA: TGTGCCAGCAGCCAACCGTTGGAGTTTCGAACTGAAGCTTTCTTT. Residues: CASSQPLEFRTEAFF.

The V call is TRBV7-2, the J call TRBJ2-5; D gene unclear. From germline, CDR1 is SGHTA and CDR2 FQGNSA. The CDR3 has 15 residues. V was cut by 0 bases and J by 1 base, with 9 bases left in between. CDR3 bases: TGTGCCAGCAGCTTAGCGCGGAGCACCCAAGAGACCCAGTACTTC. Residues: CASSLARSTQETQYF.

V and J are TRBV19 and TRBJ1-1, with TRBD1 matching over 10 bases. CDR1 is LNHDA, CDR2 SQIVND, per germline (reference sequence). V shed 6 bases, J shed 4 bases, and the junction held 8 bases outside the gene matches. The CDR3 runs to 15 residues. CDR3 DNA sequence: TGTGCCAGTAGGCCTGACAGGGGGCGCGGCACTGAAGCTTTCTTT. It is translated as CASRPDRGRGTEAFF. Supplemented by reference TRBV19 and TRBJ1-1, the full variable domain reads DGGITQSPKYLFRKEGQNVTLSCEQNLNHDAMYWYRQDPGQGLRLIYYSQIVNDFQKGDIAEGYSVSREKKESFPLTVTSAQKNPTAFYLCASRPDRGRGTEAFFGQGTRLTVV.

V is TRBV7-9 and J is TRBJ1-2; 10 bases are shared with TRBD1. CDR1 is SEHNR and CDR2 is FQNEAQ in the germline V gene (reference sequence). V lost 5 bases and J lost 7; bases outside the gene matches: 1. The length of the CDR3 is 12 residues. The CDR3 here is CASSGTGVGYTF. The CDR3 region has the DNA TGTGCCAGCAGCGGGACAGGGGTTGGCTACACCTTC.

The chain recombines TRBV5-4 with TRBJ2-7; TRBD2 aligns across 7 bases. Germline V gene data show CDR1 as SGHNT and CDR2 as YYREEE (reference sequence). CDR3 length equals 15 residues. V gave up 2 bases and J gave up 1 base; unmatched junction bases: 6. The CDR3 DNA follows: TGTGCCAGCAGCTTTGGACTAGTTGAGTCCTACGAGCAGTACTTC. This translates into CASSFGLVESYEQYF.

The chain couples TRBV27 to TRBJ1-1; the D gene is possibly TRBD1 (5 bases). Germline V lookup: CDR1 MNHEY, CDR2 SMNVEV (reference sequence). This CDR3 is built from 14 residues. Trimming cost V 3 bases and J 4 bases, with 12 bases left between them. The CDR3 reads CASSFFQGGTEAFF. The CDR3 region has the DNA TGTGCCAGCAGTTTTTTTCAGGGCGGCACTGAAGCTTTCTTT.

The chain has TRBV11-2 and TRBJ1-4, with D perhaps matching TRBD1 (5 bases). The CDR3 runs 16 residues. Germline CDR1 reads SGHAT; CDR2 reads FQNNGV. V was trimmed by 1 base and J by 0 bases, leaving 9 bases between them. CDR3 nucleotide sequence: TGTGCCAGCAGCTTAGTGGGCAGGGCAACTAATGAAAAACTGTTTTTT. Translation: CASSLVGRATNEKLFF.

The V and J genes are TRBV5-1 and TRBJ2-2, with D tentatively TRBD2 (5 bases). V was shortened by 2 bases and J by 4 bases, with 15 bases between the two germline ends. CDR3 length equals 16 residues. CDR1 and CDR2 (germline): SGHRS, YFSETQ. CDR3 DNA: TGCGCCAGCAGCTTCGCAGCGCCTCGGGGCACCGGGGAGCTGTTTTTT. This translates into CASSFAAPRGTGELFF.

This chain connects TRBV5-1 to TRBJ2-1, with 10 positions matching TRBD2. After removal of 7 bases from V and 8 bases from J, the junction contained 9 bases not matched to a gene. The CDR3 has 14 residues. Germline V gene sequence: CDR1 SGHRS, CDR2 YFSETQ. The CDR3 region is CASGRTSGYDEQFF. The CDR3 DNA reads as TGCGCCAGCGGACGGACTAGCGGTTATGATGAGCAGTTCTTC.

The CDR3: CASSSRTSGRRSPQNIQYF. CDR3 in DNA: TGTGCCAGCAGCTCTCGGACTAGCGGGAGACGTTCCCCCCAAAACATTCAGTACTTC. The chain combines TRBV7-2 with TRBJ2-4; 13 bases agree with TRBD2. Germline V gives CDR1 SGHTA, CDR2 FQGNSA. The V gene end was trimmed by 4 bases and the J gene end by 5 bases; junction bases not matched to a gene: 14. CDR3 length: 19 residues.

The chain carries TRBV5-1 and TRBJ2-7, with D possibly matching TRBD1 (6 bases). CDR1 is SGHRS and CDR2 is YFSETQ in the germline V gene. Trimming took 5 bases from V and 4 from J, leaving 16 bases between them. CDR3 length: 14 residues. The CDR3 loop reads CASSTAGTTYEQYF. For the CDR3, the DNA is TGCGCCAGCAGTACCGCCGGGACAACTTACGAGCAGTACTTC.

The J gene is TRBJ1-6, the V gene TRBV5-1; D perhaps matches TRBD1 (5 bases). Germline V lookup: CDR1 SGHRS, CDR2 YFSETQ. The CDR3 runs 15 residues. Between the trimmed V and J ends, which lost 4 bases and 7 bases, there was a span of 15 bases. In nucleotides, the CDR3 is TGCGCCAGCAGCGGGGTGGGGGGACCGAATTCACCCCTCCACTTT. Translating it yields CASSGVGGPNSPLHF.

The chain recombines TRBV7-2 with TRBJ2-1, with 11 bases aligning to TRBD2. The CDR3 consists of 15 residues. Germline CDR1 is SGHTA and CDR2 is FQGNSA. V shed 7 bases and J 7 bases; nucleotides not matched to a gene: 9. The DNA of the CDR3 is TGTGCCAGCACCCCAACTAGCGGGAGAGTAAATGAGCAGTTCTTC. Translating it yields CASTPTSGRVNEQFF.

This chain connects TRBV5-6 to TRBJ2-3; perhaps TRBD1 as D (5 bases). Per germline, CDR1 SGHDT and CDR2 YYEEEE. The CDR3 runs to 14 residues. V shed 4 bases and J shed 3 bases, with 12 bases lying between them. The CDR3 DNA is TGTGCCAGCAGCCCCAGGGCGAAGACAGATACGCAGTATTTT. This codes for CASSPRAKTDTQYF.

The CDR3 is CASSQGLPMNTEAFF. The CDR3, as DNA: TGTGCCAGCAGCCAGGGACTGCCCATGAACACTGAAGCTTTCTTT. The chain has TRBV7-9 and TRBJ1-1, with D possibly TRBD1 on 5 matching bases. From germline, CDR1 is SEHNR and CDR2 FQNEAQ (reference sequence). The ends were cut back, 5 bases at V and 0 bases at J, with 13 bases in the middle. The CDR3 is 15 residues long.

The V gene is TRBV27, the J gene TRBJ2-7, with 8 bases matching TRBD2. The CDR3 has 14 residues. CDR1 is MNHEY and CDR2 is SMNVEV in the germline V gene (reference sequence). V gave up 6 bases and J gave up 6 bases; unmatched junction bases: 10. This chain's CDR3 is CASSSSGSPREQYF. In DNA form, the CDR3 reads TGTGCCAGCAGCTCAAGCGGGAGTCCGCGCGAGCAGTACTTC.

The genes are TRBV14 and TRBJ2-7; TRBD1 aligns across 11 bases. The V gene end was trimmed by 1 base and the J gene end by 2 bases; junction bases not matched to a gene: 1. The CDR3 runs 15 residues. In germline, CDR1 is SGHDN, CDR2 FVKESK. Here the CDR3 DNA reads TGTGCCAGCAGCCAAGTGGGACAGGGGGCCTACGAGCAGTACTTC. This sequence encodes CASSQVGQGAYEQYF.